This T cell receptor (beta chain) was profiled in a study of beta chain features in type 1 diabetes. Looked up from germline, CDR1 is MNHNY and CDR2 is SVGAGI (reference sequence). V lost 0 bases and J 5 bases, leaving 10 bases between the germline ends. The CDR3 is made up of 14 amino acids. Study findings and constraints: Comparison showed that naive, central memory and Treg TCRB repertoires appeared more similar among patients than among healthy donors. VDJ junctions in type 1 diabetes patients carried more deletions and fewer insertions. Researchers report that Type 1 diabetes patients had moderately but significantly shorter TCRB CDR3s across all four CD4+ subsets. Although PCR might favor shorter templates, it would do so equally in patients and controls. When cDNA is sequenced, cells with high TCR expression could be over-represented.

TCRB transcripts that were expressed got sequenced, as all of the isolated RNA had been reverse transcribed. Sequencing was performed with immunoSEQ multiplex PCR; in TCRdb, only in-frame clones are kept and a portion is missing. The table records approximately 250,000 clones, 24% of them present only once. Turning to this clone: The target antigen is unknown.

J is TRBJ2-5 and V is TRBV6-6, with D perhaps matching TRBD2 (6 bases). The receptor's source is a woman aged 25-40 years with type 1 diabetes. The sample taken for sequencing was naive CD4+ T cells from blood. The CDR3 region is CASSYSLGGETQYF. The CDR3, as DNA: TGTGCCAGCAGTTACTCGCTAGGAGGGGAGACCCAGTACTTC.